This T cell receptor (beta chain) was retrieved from a study of human T cells and chemical hapten exposure. Time point: pre-sensitization, week 0. Documented treatment: therapeutic diphenylcyclopropenone sensitization with weekly scalp DPC. This clonotype has only a few counts. Antigen: not known. Notes on the study in general: The number of TCRs over 1 in 1000 frequency stayed unchanged after DPC. Expanded TCR counts at PT1 went up together with patch test score, a positive correlation.

J was trimmed by 5 bases and V by 2 bases; bases with no gene match: 6. The CDR3 extends over 15 amino acids. Germline assignment: CDR1 MNHEY and CDR2 SVGEGT. Individual cDNA molecules had unique molecular identifiers attached to them by the library. TCRdb called the RACE reads again in MiXCR, with one record for every CDR3 protein. This table has approximately 370,000 distinct CDR3 sequences, 5.5% appearing once. The TCR sequence derives from a woman aged 18-29 years with alopecia areata. Some clones in this sample may be carry-over from other donors' samples. Sequenced material: whole blood, taken in connection with sensitization to the hapten diphenylcyclopropenone (DPC). This chain uses TRBV6-2 or TRBV6-3 with TRBJ2-5; 9 bases match TRBD1. Here the CDR3 reads CASSYDTGGYETQYF. The CDR3 DNA follows: TGTGCCAGCAGTTACGATACAGGGGGCTACGAGACCCAGTACTTC.